Below, one T cell receptor beta chain is given with its context. Repertoires were generated with immunoSEQ multiplex PCR, while TCRdb's copy carries only in-frame clones and drops some. Of 300,000 to 400,000 clones in the sample, roughly nine tenths were seen once. Germline loops: CDR1 MNHEY, CDR2 SMNVEV (reference sequence). This CDR3 has 13 amino acids. V dropped 10 bases and J dropped 3 bases, with 15 bases sitting between them. These data are taken from a study of Ad26.COV2.S vaccination and SARS-CoV-2 variants. This TCR derives from a human donor who had recovered from COVID-19. Sequencing used peripheral blood, obtained after recovery from COVID-19. The V and J genes are TRBV27 and TRBJ1-2; no reliable D call. The CDR3 sequence is CATRGVHDYGYTF. CDR3 nucleotides: TGTGCCACCCGTGGGGTTCACGACTATGGCTACACCTTC.